These 24 T cell receptor beta chains came from one sample sequenced in a study of T cells in Graves' hyperthyroidism and ophthalmopathy. RNA transcripts were the template for amplifying TCR beta CDR3 regions. The HTBI primer set served for first-round RT-PCR of the TCR CDR3. One entry per CDR3 protein, called by TCRdb with MiXCR from the multiplex PCR reads. The sample contains a few hundred thousand distinct CDR3 sequences, about 13% of which appear only once. The sample was blood. The origin of the receptors is a middle-aged woman with Graves' ophthalmopathy.

This chain connects TRBV4-1 to TRBJ2-2; a weak D match, TRBD2 (6 bases). The CDR3 consists of 14 residues. Trimming took 5 bases from V and 3 from J, leaving 10 bases between them. Germline CDR1 MGHRA, CDR2 YSYEKL. CDR3 coding DNA: TGCGCCAGCAGCGCCGGACTATACACCGGGGAGCTGTTTTTT. This translates into CASSAGLYTGELFF.

This clonotype appeared many times. J is TRBJ2-3 and V is TRBV12-3 or TRBV12-4, with D tentatively TRBD1 or TRBD2 (5 bases each). There are 18 residues in the CDR3. V was trimmed by 8 bases and J by 0 bases, leaving 24 bases between them. The CDR3 sequence is CASGRWGAGETSTDTQYF. Written as DNA, the CDR3 is TGTGCCAGCGGACGGTGGGGCGCCGGGGAAACTAGCACAGATACGCAGTATTTT.

In its sample, this clonotype was seen many times. CDR3 residues: CAWSAGINQPQHF. Written as DNA, the CDR3 is TGTGCCTGGAGTGCCGGAATCAATCAGCCCCAGCATTTT. The rearrangement joins TRBV30 to TRBJ1-5, with D hard to call. This CDR3 has 13 residues. Per the germline V gene, CDR1 is GTSNPN and CDR2 is SVGIG (reference sequence). The ends were cut back, 1 base at V and 3 bases at J, with 7 bases in the middle. The variable domain in full, with the rest retrieved from reference TRBV30 and TRBJ1-5, is SQTIHQWPATLVQPVGSPLSLECTVEGTSNPNLYWYRQAAGRGLQLLFYSVGIGQISSEVPQNLSASRPQDRQFILSSKKLLLSDSGFYLCAWSAGINQPQHFGDGTRLSIL.

This clonotype was seen many times. The chain joins TRBV20-1 to TRBJ1-2; no reliable D call. Trimming took off 3 bases at V and 0 bases at J, with 8 bases between the two ends. The CDR3 length is 13 residues. CDR1 and CDR2 (germline): DFQATT, SNEGSKA (reference sequence). In DNA, the CDR3 is TGCAGTGCTAGTTTGAGAACTAACTATGGCTACACCTTC. Translating gives CSASLRTNYGYTF.

V gene TRBV28 combines with J gene TRBJ1-1; tentative D call: TRBD1 (6 bases). V lost 6 bases to trimming and J lost 4 bases, with 18 bases between them. There are 15 residues in the CDR3. CDR1 and CDR2 (germline): MDHEN, SYDVKM. The CDR3 spells CASSSLGGAGTEAFF. The CDR3 nucleotides are TGTGCCAGCAGCTCCCTAGGGGGTGCTGGCACTGAAGCTTTCTTT.

This clonotype occurred many times. The chain employs TRBV10-3 and TRBJ2-3; TRBD2 might be the D (6 bases). V lost 0 bases and J lost 5, with 12 bases in between. This CDR3 is 15 amino acids long. Germline CDR1 reads ENHRY; CDR2 reads SYGVKD. The CDR3 protein is CAISESGTFRDTQYF. The DNA for the CDR3 is TGTGCCATCAGTGAGTCTGGGACTTTTAGAGATACGCAGTATTTT.

This clonotype occurred many times. The rearrangement joins TRBV2 to TRBJ1-3; D possibly corresponds to TRBD1 (6 bases). This CDR3 region has 16 residues. Germline V gene lookup returns CDR1 SNHLY and CDR2 FYNNEI. The V end lost 2 bases, the J end lost 0 bases, and 11 bases lay between the germline ends. The CDR3 DNA reads TGTGCCAGCAGTGAAACCCCGACAGGCTCTGGAAACACCATATATTTT. This translates into CASSETPTGSGNTIYF.

This clonotype was found many times. The chain is built from TRBV5-6 and TRBJ1-2, with unresolved D. Deletions cut 5 bases from V and 5 bases from J, with 7 bases between. In germline, CDR1 is SGHDT, CDR2 YYEEEE. The CDR3 sequence is 11 residues long. In nucleotides, the CDR3 is TGTGCCAGCAGTTTAGGGTATGGCTACACCTTC. Translation: CASSLGYGYTF.

This chain links TRBV20-1 with TRBJ2-7, with D tentatively TRBD1 or TRBD2 (5 bases each). This CDR3 has 14 residues. The germline CDR1 and CDR2 sequences are DFQATT and SNEGSKA (reference sequence). The ends were cut back, 1 base at V and 2 bases at J, with 12 bases in the middle. The CDR3 sequence: CSARVGEMPYEQYF. The CDR3 coding sequence is TGCAGTGCTAGAGTAGGGGAGATGCCCTACGAGCAGTACTTC.

This clonotype was recorded many times. The chain is built from TRBV28 and TRBJ2-5; D perhaps matches TRBD2 (6 bases). Germline CDR1 is MDHEN and CDR2 is SYDVKM. This CDR3 has 15 residues. The germline V and J ends were trimmed by 8 bases and 4 bases, with 20 bases remaining between them. The DNA for the CDR3 is TGTGCCAGCGCTTTGGGACTCGACTTTAGAGAGACCCAGTACTTC. This encodes CASALGLDFRETQYF.

This clonotype was counted at least ten times. This chain connects TRBV6-6 to TRBJ2-1; D call uncertain. Trimming removed 2 bases from V and 4 bases from J, with 6 bases in between. There are 13 residues in the CDR3. The germline gives CDR1 MNHNY, CDR2 SVGAGI (reference sequence). The CDR3 coding sequence is TGTGCCAGCAGTTACGGGCCTTACAATGAGCAGTTCTTC. Protein product: CASSYGPYNEQFF.

This clonotype was observed many times. The chain links TRBV11-3 to TRBJ2-5, with 8 bases matching TRBD2. The CDR3 has 17 amino acids. The germline CDR1 and CDR2 sequences are SGHNT and YENEEA. V gave up 3 bases and J gave up 6 bases; unmatched junction bases: 15. The DNA for the CDR3 is TGTGCCAGCAGCTTTTACTATAGGGCTAGCGGGTGGAAGACCCAGTACTTC. As protein: CASSFYYRASGWKTQYF.

This clonotype was counted only a few times. The V and J genes are TRBV6-1 and TRBJ2-1; 16 nucleotides line up with TRBD2. This CDR3 contains 15 residues. Trimming cost V 5 bases and J 12 bases; bases outside gene matches: 7. Germline-derived CDR1 and CDR2 are MNHNS and SASEGT. The CDR3: CASSPGTSGGGWQFF. As DNA, the CDR3 is TGTGCCAGCAGTCCCGGGACTAGCGGGGGGGGCTGGCAGTTCTTC.

This clonotype was seen repeatedly, ten times or more. The chain uses TRBV12-3 or TRBV12-4 and TRBJ1-5; a possible D gene is TRBD1 (6 bases). The CDR3 is 14 amino acids. V lost 6 bases and J lost 11, with 20 bases in between. CDR3 sequence reads: CASRVGGGAGAQHF. In DNA, the CDR3 is TGTGCCAGCAGAGTGGGGGGAGGGGCAGGGGCCCAGCATTTT.

This clonotype was recorded at least ten times. The chain uses TRBV12-3 or TRBV12-4 and TRBJ1-5, with D perhaps matching TRBD1 (6 bases). The CDR3 is 14 residues long. The V end was cut by 0 bases, the J end by 4 bases, with 7 bases between. The chain's CDR3 is CASSLAQGNQPQHF. In DNA, the CDR3 is TGTGCCAGCAGTTTAGCACAGGGAAATCAGCCCCAGCATTTT.

This clonotype has a count of ten or more. The V gene is TRBV12-5, the J gene TRBJ2-2; D might be TRBD1 (6 bases). This CDR3 region has 17 residues. Germline V lookup: CDR1 LGHNT, CDR2 FRNRAP. V was shortened by 3 bases and J by 3 bases, with 17 bases between the two germline ends. As DNA, the CDR3 is TGTGCTAGTGGTTTCCAACCCCGGGACATAGACACCGGGGAGCTGTTTTTT. Translated, it gives CASGFQPRDIDTGELFF.

This clonotype was picked up many times. The chain has TRBV10-2 and TRBJ1-1; D remains ambiguous. Germline V gene lookup returns CDR1 WSHSY and CDR2 SAAADI. The germline V and J ends were trimmed by 4 bases and 1 base, with 7 bases remaining between them. The CDR3 has 13 residues. The CDR3 loop is CASSVNRNTEAFF. CDR3 bases: TGCGCCAGCAGTGTAAACCGGAACACTGAAGCTTTCTTT.

This clonotype was picked up many times. The CDR3 region is CASKGANDEKLFF. The CDR3 bases are TGTGCCAGCAAGGGGGCGAATGATGAAAAACTGTTTTTT. This chain joins TRBV6-1 and TRBJ1-4, with 7 nucleotides matching TRBD1. This CDR3 has 13 amino acids. Germline V gene sequence: CDR1 MNHNS, CDR2 SASEGT. The V segment lost 7 bases and the J segment 6 bases; nucleotides outside the gene matches: 5.

This clonotype was recorded many times. The genes are TRBV18 and TRBJ1-1, with a possible D match to TRBD1 (6 bases). This CDR3 comprises 14 residues. Trimming stripped 2 bases from V and 1 base from J, with 8 bases between. The germline CDR1 and CDR2 sequences are KGHSH and LQKENI. CDR3 sequence reads: CASSPYRANTEAFF. CDR3 in DNA: TGTGCCAGCTCACCATACAGGGCGAACACTGAAGCTTTCTTT.

J is TRBJ2-1 and V is TRBV10-3; 8 nucleotides match TRBD1. The CDR3 has 15 residues. V shed 6 bases and J 10 bases; nucleotides not matched to a gene: 14. Germline V gene lookup returns CDR1 ENHRY and CDR2 SYGVKD. The CDR3 sequence: CAISTGTGSLGEQFF. In nucleotides, the CDR3 is TGTGCCATCAGCACCGGGACAGGCTCTTTAGGGGAGCAGTTCTTC.

This clonotype was counted ten times or more. The chain couples TRBV2 to TRBJ2-7; 10 bases agree with TRBD2. The CDR3 is made up of 14 amino acids. J gave up 2 bases and V 8 bases, and 6 bases lay outside the gene matches. The germline gives CDR1 SNHLY, CDR2 FYNNEI. In DNA form, the CDR3 reads TGTGCCAGCTCTTGGACTAGCGGCCCCTACGAGCAGTACTTC. It yields the protein CASSWTSGPYEQYF.

This clonotype showed up many times. The chain employs TRBV20-1 and TRBJ1-1; no firm D call. Trimming removed 0 bases from V and 4 bases from J, with 15 bases in between. Germline V lookup: CDR1 DFQATT, CDR2 SNEGSKA (reference sequence). This CDR3 region has 15 residues. CDR3 sequence: CSARDPRVESTEAFF. The CDR3 bases are TGCAGTGCTAGAGATCCTAGGGTTGAGAGCACTGAAGCTTTCTTT.

This clonotype showed up many times. The V and J genes are TRBV5-1 and TRBJ1-1, with D uncertain. The CDR3 is made up of 12 amino acids. Germline V CDR1 and CDR2: SGHRS, YFSETQ. V lost 0 bases and J 5 bases, leaving 5 bases between the germline ends. Here the CDR3 DNA reads TGCGCCAGCAGCTTGGATGGGACTGAAGCTTTCTTT. Translated, it gives CASSLDGTEAFF.

This chain connects TRBV5-1 to TRBJ1-1; no definite D call. V was pared by 3 bases and J by 5 bases, with 11 bases between. CDR1 and CDR2 from the germline V gene are SGHRS and YFSETQ. The CDR3 loop spans 13 amino acids. CDR3: CASSSGYNTEAFF. Here the CDR3 DNA reads TGCGCCAGCAGCTCCGGATACAATACTGAAGCTTTCTTT.